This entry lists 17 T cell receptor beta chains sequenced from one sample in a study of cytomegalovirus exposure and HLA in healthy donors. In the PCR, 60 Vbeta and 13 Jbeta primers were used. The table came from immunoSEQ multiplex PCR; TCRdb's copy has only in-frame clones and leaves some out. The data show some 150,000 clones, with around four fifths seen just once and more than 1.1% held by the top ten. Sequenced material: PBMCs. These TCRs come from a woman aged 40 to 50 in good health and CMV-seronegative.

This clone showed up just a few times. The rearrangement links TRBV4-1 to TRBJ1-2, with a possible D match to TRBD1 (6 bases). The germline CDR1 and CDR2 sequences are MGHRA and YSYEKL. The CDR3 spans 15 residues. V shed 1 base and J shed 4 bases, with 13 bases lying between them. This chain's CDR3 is CASSQANRESYGYTF. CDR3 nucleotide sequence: TGCGCCAGCAGCCAAGCGAACAGGGAGAGCTATGGCTACACCTTC.

In DNA, the CDR3 is TGTGCCAGCAGTTTATCAAACAGGGCCTCTGGCTACACCTTC. It translates to CASSLSNRASGYTF. The genes are TRBV27 and TRBJ1-2; D perhaps matches TRBD1 (6 bases). The CDR3 contains 14 residues. Trimming stripped 0 bases from V and 7 bases from J, with 12 bases between. Germline CDR1 and CDR2: MNHEY and SMNVEV (reference sequence).

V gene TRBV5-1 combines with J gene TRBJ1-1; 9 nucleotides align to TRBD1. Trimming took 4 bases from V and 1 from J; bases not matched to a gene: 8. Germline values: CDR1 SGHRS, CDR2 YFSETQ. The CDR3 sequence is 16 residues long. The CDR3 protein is CASSSGQGIWNTEAFF. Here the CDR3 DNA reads TGCGCCAGCAGCAGCGGACAGGGGATATGGAACACTGAAGCTTTCTTT. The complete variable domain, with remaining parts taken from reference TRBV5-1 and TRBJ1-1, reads KAGVTQTPRYLIKTRGQQVTLSCSPISGHRSVSWYQQTPGQGLQFLFEYFSETQRNKGNFPGRFSGRQFSNSRSEMNVSTLELGDSALYLCASSSGQGIWNTEAFFGQGTRLTVV.

The CDR3 loop is CASSVGLEDEQFF. CDR3 nucleotides: TGTGCCAGCAGCGTAGGATTGGAGGATGAGCAGTTCTTC. J is TRBJ2-1 and V is TRBV9; possibly TRBD2 for D (5 bases). V gave up 0 bases and J gave up 8 bases, with 9 bases separating them. The CDR3 has 13 amino acids. CDR1 and CDR2 from the germline V gene are SGDLS and YYNGEE.

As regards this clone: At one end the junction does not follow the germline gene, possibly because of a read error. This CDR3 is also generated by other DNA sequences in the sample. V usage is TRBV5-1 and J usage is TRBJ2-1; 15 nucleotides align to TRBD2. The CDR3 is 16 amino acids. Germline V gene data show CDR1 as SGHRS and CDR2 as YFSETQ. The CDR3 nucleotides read TGCGCCAGCAGCCCCGGACTAGCGGGGGGGTACAATGAGCAATTCTTC. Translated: CASSPGLAGGYNEQFF.

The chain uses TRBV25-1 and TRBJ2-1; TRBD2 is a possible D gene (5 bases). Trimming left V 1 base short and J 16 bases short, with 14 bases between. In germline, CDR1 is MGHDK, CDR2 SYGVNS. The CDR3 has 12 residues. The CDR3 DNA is TGTGCCAGCAGTGAATTATCGGGATTAATCTTCTTC. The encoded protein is CASSELSGLIFF.

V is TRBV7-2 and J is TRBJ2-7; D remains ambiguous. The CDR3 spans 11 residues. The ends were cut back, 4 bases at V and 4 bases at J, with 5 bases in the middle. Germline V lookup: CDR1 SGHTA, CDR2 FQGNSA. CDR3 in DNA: TGTGCCAGCAGCTCCTATTACGAGCAGTACTTC. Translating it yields CASSSYYEQYF. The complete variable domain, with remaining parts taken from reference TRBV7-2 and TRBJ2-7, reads GAGVSQSPSNKVTEKGKDVELRCDPISGHTALYWYRQSLGQGLEFLIYFQGNSAPDKSGLPSDRFSAERTGGSVSTLTIQRTQQEDSAVYLCASSSYYEQYFGPGTRLTVT.

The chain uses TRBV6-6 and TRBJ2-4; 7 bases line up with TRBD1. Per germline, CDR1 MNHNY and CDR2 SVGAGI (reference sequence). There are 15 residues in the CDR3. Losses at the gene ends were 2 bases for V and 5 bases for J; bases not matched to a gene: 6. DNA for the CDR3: TGTGCCAGCAGTTACCTACAGGGGCTCCAAAACATTCAGTACTTC. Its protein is CASSYLQGLQNIQYF.

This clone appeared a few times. The CDR3 DNA follows: TGCAGCTCCGGGACAGGGGGGACTGAAGCTTTCTTT. Its protein is CSSGTGGTEAFF. V usage is TRBV29-1 and J usage is TRBJ1-1; 11 bases line up with TRBD1. The CDR3 contains 12 residues. Germline V lookup: CDR1 SQVTM, CDR2 ANQGSEA. The ends lost 8 bases at V and 5 bases at J; junction bases unmatched: 4.

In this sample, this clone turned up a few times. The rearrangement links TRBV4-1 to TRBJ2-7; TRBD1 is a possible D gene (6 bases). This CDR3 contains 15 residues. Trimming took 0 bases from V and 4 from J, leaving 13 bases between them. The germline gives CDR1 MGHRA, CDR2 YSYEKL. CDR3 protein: CASSQDPVGGYEQYF. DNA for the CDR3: TGCGCCAGCAGCCAAGATCCAGTAGGGGGATACGAGCAGTACTTC.

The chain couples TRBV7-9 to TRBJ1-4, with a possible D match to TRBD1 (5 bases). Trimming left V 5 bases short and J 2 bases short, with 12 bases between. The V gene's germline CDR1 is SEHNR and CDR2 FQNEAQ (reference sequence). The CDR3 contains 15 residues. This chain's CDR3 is CASSPVGGTNEKLFF. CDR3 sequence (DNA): TGTGCCAGCAGCCCGGTGGGGGGGACTAATGAAAAACTGTTTTTT.

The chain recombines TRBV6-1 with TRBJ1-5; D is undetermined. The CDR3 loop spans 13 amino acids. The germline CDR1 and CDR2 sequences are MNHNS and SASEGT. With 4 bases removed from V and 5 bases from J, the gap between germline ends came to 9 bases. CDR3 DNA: TGTGCCAGCAGTGTTCCTTTGTATCAGCCCCAGCATTTT. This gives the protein CASSVPLYQPQHF.

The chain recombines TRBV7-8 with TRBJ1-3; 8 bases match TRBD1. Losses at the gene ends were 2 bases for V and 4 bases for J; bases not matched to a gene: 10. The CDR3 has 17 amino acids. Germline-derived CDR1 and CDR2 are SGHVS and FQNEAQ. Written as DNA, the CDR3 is TGTGCCAGCAGCTTAAGGACAGGGCGAATCCCAGGAAACACCATATATTTT. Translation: CASSLRTGRIPGNTIYF.

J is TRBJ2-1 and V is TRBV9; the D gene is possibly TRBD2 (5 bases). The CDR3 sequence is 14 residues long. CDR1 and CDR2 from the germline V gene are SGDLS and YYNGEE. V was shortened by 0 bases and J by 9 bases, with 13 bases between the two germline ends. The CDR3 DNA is TGTGCCAGCAGCGTAGGCCTCGGAGGAGTTGAGCAGTTCTTC. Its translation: CASSVGLGGVEQFF.

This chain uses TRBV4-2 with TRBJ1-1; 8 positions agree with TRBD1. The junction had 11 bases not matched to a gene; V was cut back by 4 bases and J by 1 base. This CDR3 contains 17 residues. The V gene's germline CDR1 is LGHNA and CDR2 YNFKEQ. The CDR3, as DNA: TGTGCCAGCAGCCCAGCCCAGGGACAGGACTCGAACACTGAAGCTTTCTTT. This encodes CASSPAQGQDSNTEAFF.

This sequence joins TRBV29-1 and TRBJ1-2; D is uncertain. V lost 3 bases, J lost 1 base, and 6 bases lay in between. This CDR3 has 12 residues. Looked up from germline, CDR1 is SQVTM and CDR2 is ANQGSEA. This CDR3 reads CSVEVVNYGYTF. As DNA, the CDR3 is TGCAGCGTTGAGGTAGTTAACTATGGCTACACCTTC.

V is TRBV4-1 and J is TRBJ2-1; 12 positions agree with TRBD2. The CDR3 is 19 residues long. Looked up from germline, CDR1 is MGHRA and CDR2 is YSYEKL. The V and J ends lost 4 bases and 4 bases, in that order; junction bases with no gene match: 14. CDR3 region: CASSPEPSGGAFGYNEQFF. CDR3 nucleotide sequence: TGCGCCAGCAGCCCTGAACCTAGCGGGGGGGCTTTCGGGTACAATGAGCAGTTCTTC.